The 29 T cell receptor beta chains below all came from one sample that was sequenced in a study of blood T cell repertoires in COVID-19. TCRdb's copy holds only in-frame clones and misses some; the assay was immunoSEQ multiplex PCR. Counted here are 150,000 to 180,000 clones, around 85% occurring once; the ten biggest clones make up 25% to 30%. The sample consisted of peripheral blood. These receptors were taken from a woman aged 55-70 years with acute or convalescent COVID-19.

The J gene is TRBJ2-1, the V gene TRBV5-1; 7 bases line up with TRBD1. Germline CDR1 SGHRS, CDR2 YFSETQ. This CDR3 comprises 13 residues. Trimming at V came to 2 bases and at J to 8 bases, leaving 4 bases not matched to a gene. The CDR3 sequence is CASSLRGPDEQFF. The CDR3 DNA sequence: TGCGCCAGCAGCTTAAGGGGGCCGGATGAGCAGTTCTTC.

The chain employs TRBV2 and TRBJ1-5; the D gene is possibly TRBD1 (5 bases). Germline V gene sequence: CDR1 SNHLY, CDR2 FYNNEI. V lost 4 bases, J lost 2 bases, and 6 bases lay in between. The CDR3 totals 13 residues. The CDR3 sequence: CASSGGGNQPQHF. The CDR3 DNA sequence: TGTGCCAGCAGTGGGGGGGGCAATCAGCCCCAGCATTTT.

The chain links TRBV5-1 to TRBJ1-2; TRBD1 matches 8 bases. This CDR3 region has 15 residues. The trim removed 2 bases at V and 5 bases at J, leaving 8 bases unmatched. The germline gives CDR1 SGHRS, CDR2 YFSETQ. The CDR3: CASSLGQGKAYGYTF. Here the CDR3 DNA reads TGCGCCAGCAGCTTAGGACAGGGAAAAGCGTATGGCTACACCTTC.

V usage is TRBV24-1 and J usage is TRBJ1-1, with D tentatively TRBD1 (5 bases). Trimming shortened V by 8 bases and J by 5 bases, and 14 bases separated the two germline ends. The CDR3 contains 13 residues. The germline V gene encodes CDR1 KGHDR and CDR2 SFDVKD. The CDR3 DNA sequence: TGTGCCACCACGGAAGGGGCGCGGACTGAAGCTTTCTTT. It specifies CATTEGARTEAFF.

The J gene is TRBJ1-2, the V gene TRBV6-5; no firm D call. The CDR3 loop spans 14 amino acids. CDR1 is MNHEY, CDR2 SVGAGI, per germline. Trimming shortened V by 6 bases and J by 0 bases, and 11 bases separated the two germline ends. The CDR3 DNA sequence: TGTGCCAGCAGCGGCAGGCCTACTAACTATGGCTACACCTTC. Its protein is CASSGRPTNYGYTF.

The chain carries TRBV12-3 or TRBV12-4 and TRBJ1-4; D possibly corresponds to TRBD1 (5 bases). This CDR3 has 13 amino acids. The V gene lost 3 bases and the J gene lost 8 bases, with 10 bases spanning the gap. Here the CDR3 DNA reads TGTGCCAGCAGTTTGGCGGGGACCGAAAAACTGTTTTTT. It translates to CASSLAGTEKLFF.

The V and J genes are TRBV6-5 and TRBJ1-6; possible D gene TRBD1, 5 bases. This CDR3 is 14 amino acids long. V was trimmed by 2 bases and J by 8 bases, leaving 10 bases between them. Germline V CDR1 and CDR2: MNHEY, SVGAGI. The CDR3 coding sequence is TGTGCCAGCAGTTACGACAGAACTGATTCACCCCTCCACTTT. Translated: CASSYDRTDSPLHF.

The rearrangement uses TRBV5-1 and TRBJ2-7; D possibly corresponds to TRBD1 (5 bases). The CDR3 extends over 14 amino acids. The V and J ends lost 0 bases and 3 bases respectively, with 10 bases between them. Germline V gene data show CDR1 as SGHRS and CDR2 as YFSETQ. CDR3 protein: CASSLDGQGYEQYF. The CDR3 DNA reads TGCGCCAGCAGCTTGGACGGGCAGGGCTACGAGCAGTACTTC.

The CDR3 DNA is TGTGCCAGCAGCTTTTGGTCTCTACAGGGTGGTATCACTGAAGCTTTCTTT. This sequence encodes CASSFWSLQGGITEAFF. This chain joins TRBV11-2 and TRBJ1-1, with a tentative D call TRBD1 (6 bases). The germline CDR1 and CDR2 sequences are SGHAT and FQNNGV. V dropped 3 bases and J dropped 4 bases, with 21 bases sitting between them. The CDR3 contains 17 residues.

This clone was picked up one time. CDR3 DNA sequence: TGTGCCAGCAGCGAAAAGGGACTAGCGGGGGGCCCTCCCACCCAAGAGACCCAGTACTTC. Protein product: CASSEKGLAGGPPTQETQYF. This rearrangement joins TRBV7-3 to TRBJ2-5; 15 bases are shared with TRBD2. The CDR3 runs to 20 residues. V was pared by 5 bases and J by 1 base, with 14 bases of the junction left unmatched. Per the germline V gene, CDR1 is SGHTA and CDR2 is FQGTGA.

The V call is TRBV7-8, the J call TRBJ1-1; 7 nucleotides align to TRBD1. The CDR3 consists of 13 residues. J was trimmed by 1 base and V by 6 bases; bases with no gene match: 2. The germline gives CDR1 SGHVS, CDR2 FQNEAQ. The CDR3 loop is CASRRTGNTEAFF. The CDR3 region has the DNA TGTGCCAGCAGGAGGACAGGGAACACTGAAGCTTTCTTT.

CDR3 sequence (DNA): TGTGCCAGTACCCCATCCCCCCTTAACAGGGGAAGCAATCAGCCCCAGCATTTT. Protein product: CASTPSPLNRGSNQPQHF. The chain carries TRBV19 and TRBJ1-5; 7 positions match TRBD1. The CDR3 length is 18 residues. The V and J ends lost 7 bases and 1 base, in that order; junction bases with no gene match: 16. The V gene's germline CDR1 is LNHDA and CDR2 SQIVND (reference sequence).

The table lists this clone with many counts. The chain recombines TRBV7-6 with TRBJ2-2; D possibly corresponds to TRBD1 (6 bases). The CDR3 extends over 14 amino acids. Germline values: CDR1 SGHVS, CDR2 FNYEAQ. Trimming stripped 2 bases from V and 5 bases from J, with 9 bases between. CDR3 loop: CASSLSRGTGELFF. The DNA for the CDR3 is TGTGCCAGCAGCTTATCGAGGGGGACCGGGGAGCTGTTTTTT.

V and J are TRBV10-3 and TRBJ2-7; TRBD2 aligns across 7 bases. The CDR3 contains 15 residues. Trimming took 0 bases from V and 2 from J; bases not matched to a gene: 4. Germline CDR1 is ENHRY and CDR2 is SYGVKD. CDR3 amino acids: CAISESIRGAYEQYF. The CDR3, as DNA: TGTGCCATCAGTGAGTCAATCCGGGGGGCCTACGAGCAGTACTTC.

The chain employs TRBV5-1 and TRBJ1-6; 9 bases agree with TRBD1. Germline CDR1 and CDR2: SGHRS and YFSETQ. The CDR3 covers 15 residues. V gave up 4 bases and J gave up 3 bases; unmatched junction bases: 2. CDR3 protein: CASSVGQGYNSPLHF. In nucleotides, the CDR3 is TGCGCCAGCAGCGTGGGACAGGGCTATAATTCACCCCTCCACTTT.

This clone was detected a few times. Here the CDR3 reads CASSLRQVNTEAFF. The CDR3 region has the DNA TGTGCCAGCAGTTTAAGACAGGTGAACACTGAAGCTTTCTTT. The J gene is TRBJ1-1, the V gene TRBV28; D is possibly TRBD1 (6 bases). This CDR3 has 14 amino acids. The V end was cut by 2 bases, the J end by 0 bases, with 7 bases between. CDR1 and CDR2 (germline): MDHEN, SYDVKM.

The chain is built from TRBV18 and TRBJ1-6, with D tentatively TRBD1 (5 bases). The CDR3 is made up of 14 amino acids. Per the germline V gene, CDR1 is KGHSH and CDR2 is LQKENI. Trimming removed 6 bases from V and 9 bases from J, with 15 bases in between. The DNA of the CDR3 is TGTGCCAGCTCGCGGGGGGACTCAACTTCACCCCTCCACTTT. It translates to CASSRGDSTSPLHF. Supplemented by reference TRBV18 and TRBJ1-6, the full variable domain reads NAGVMQNPRHLVRRRGQEARLRCSPMKGHSHVYWYRQLPEEGLKFMVYLQKENIIDESGMPKERFSAEFPKEGPSILRIQQVVRGDSAAYFCASSRGDSTSPLHFGNGTRLTVT.

The V and J genes are TRBV6-6 and TRBJ1-6; no firm D call. V was clipped by 4 bases and J by 10 bases, with 20 bases between them. The CDR3 loop spans 16 amino acids. Germline loops: CDR1 MNHNY, CDR2 SVGAGI (reference sequence). CDR3 region: CASSSRGKAAGSPLHF. The CDR3 DNA follows: TGTGCCAGCAGTTCCCGAGGGAAGGCAGCGGGCTCACCCCTCCACTTT.

J is TRBJ1-5 and V is TRBV30; 11 bases are shared with TRBD1. This CDR3 has 15 amino acids. With 3 bases clipped from V and 3 bases from J, the junction kept 4 bases outside the gene matches. Germline V CDR1 and CDR2: GTSNPN, SVGIG (reference sequence). The CDR3 coding sequence is TGTGCCTGGAGCAGGGACAGGGGGTTCAATCAGCCCCAGCATTTT. Its protein product is CAWSRDRGFNQPQHF.

The table lists this clone with a count of one. The chain links TRBV5-1 to TRBJ1-2; 9 nucleotides align to TRBD1. Germline loops: CDR1 SGHRS, CDR2 YFSETQ. The CDR3 sequence is 16 residues long. V shed 4 bases, J shed 4 bases, and the junction held 11 bases outside the gene matches. This CDR3 is CASSPRRDRDVYGYTF. As DNA, the CDR3 is TGCGCCAGCAGCCCTCGACGGGACAGGGATGTCTATGGCTACACCTTC.

This chain links TRBV2 with TRBJ2-5; 7 bases map to TRBD1. From germline, CDR1 is SNHLY and CDR2 FYNNEI. Trimming removed 4 bases from V and 7 bases from J; junction bases left unmatched: 6. The CDR3 runs 13 residues. This chain's CDR3 is CASSGGTVGTQYF. The CDR3 DNA reads as TGTGCCAGCAGTGGTGGGACAGTTGGGACCCAGTACTTC.

The rearrangement joins TRBV10-3 to TRBJ1-1; D possibly corresponds to TRBD1 (6 bases). Germline V CDR1 and CDR2: ENHRY, SYGVKD. Trimming cost V 2 bases and J 11 bases, with 15 bases left between them. This CDR3 is built from 13 residues. The DNA of the CDR3 is TGTGCCATCAGTGAGACAGGGCAGGAGAAGGCTTTCTTT. This translates into CAISETGQEKAFF.

The chain links TRBV12-5 to TRBJ1-5, with TRBD1 identical over 8 bases. Germline CDR1 and CDR2: LGHNT and FRNRAP. V gave up 6 bases and J gave up 8 bases; unmatched junction bases: 9. There are 14 residues in the CDR3. The CDR3 loop is CASGLDRAPEPQHF. For the CDR3, the DNA is TGTGCTAGTGGACTGGACAGGGCCCCGGAGCCCCAGCATTTT. Full variable domain (outside the CDR3, taken from reference TRBV12-5 and TRBJ1-5): DARVTQTPRHKVTEMGQEVTMRCQPILGHNTVFWYRQTMMQGLELLAYFRNRAPLDDSGMPKDRFSAEMPDATLATLKIQPSEPRDSAVYFCASGLDRAPEPQHFGDGTRLSIL.

The chain is built from TRBV28 and TRBJ1-2; TRBD1 agrees at 8 bases. The CDR3 is 14 amino acids. V dropped 5 bases and J dropped 5; count of bases not matched to a gene: 7. The germline gives CDR1 MDHEN, CDR2 SYDVKM. The CDR3 DNA follows: TGTGCCAGCAGTATTTCGACAGGGGAGTATGGCTACACCTTC. Translated: CASSISTGEYGYTF.

This clone is a singleton in its sample. The CDR3 is CASSDRDRGHQPQHF. In DNA, the CDR3 is TGTGCCAGCAGCGACCGGGACAGGGGTCATCAGCCCCAGCATTTT. The chain uses TRBV7-2 and TRBJ1-5, with TRBD1 matching over 10 bases. CDR3 length equals 15 residues. The V segment lost 5 bases and the J segment 5 bases; nucleotides outside the gene matches: 6. Looked up from germline, CDR1 is SGHTA and CDR2 is FQGNSA.

The chain recombines TRBV27 with TRBJ1-5; 10 bases are shared with TRBD1. CDR3 length: 15 residues. CDR1 and CDR2 (germline): MNHEY, SMNVEV (reference sequence). After removal of 4 bases from V and 3 bases from J, the junction contained 3 bases not matched to a gene. CDR3 in DNA: TGTGCCAGCAGTTCCCGACAGGGGGCCAATCAGCCCCAGCATTTT. Protein product: CASSSRQGANQPQHF.

The chain combines TRBV24-1 with TRBJ2-1, with D unclear. From germline, CDR1 is KGHDR and CDR2 SFDVKD. The CDR3 consists of 15 residues. V was trimmed by 4 bases and J by 3 bases, leaving 12 bases between them. CDR3 amino acids: CATSEGSGGYNEQFF. The CDR3 bases are TGTGCCACCAGTGAAGGATCGGGTGGCTACAATGAGCAGTTCTTC.

This clone is a singleton in its sample. This chain joins TRBV7-2 and TRBJ1-4, with 9 bases fitting TRBD1. CDR3 length equals 14 residues. V lost 2 bases, J lost 9 bases, and 4 bases stayed unmatched. CDR1 is SGHTA, CDR2 FQGNSA, per germline. In nucleotides, the CDR3 is TGTGCCAGCAGCTTAAGACAGGGGGGGCAAAAACTGTTTTTT. This codes for CASSLRQGGQKLFF.

The chain recombines TRBV28 with TRBJ1-2; 8 bases are shared with TRBD1. V shed 4 bases and J 5 bases; nucleotides not matched to a gene: 12. The CDR3 covers 16 residues. CDR1 MDHEN and CDR2 SYDVKM come from the germline V gene. CDR3: CASSSYPDRERYGYTF. In DNA form, the CDR3 reads TGTGCCAGCAGTTCATACCCGGACAGGGAACGGTATGGCTACACCTTC.